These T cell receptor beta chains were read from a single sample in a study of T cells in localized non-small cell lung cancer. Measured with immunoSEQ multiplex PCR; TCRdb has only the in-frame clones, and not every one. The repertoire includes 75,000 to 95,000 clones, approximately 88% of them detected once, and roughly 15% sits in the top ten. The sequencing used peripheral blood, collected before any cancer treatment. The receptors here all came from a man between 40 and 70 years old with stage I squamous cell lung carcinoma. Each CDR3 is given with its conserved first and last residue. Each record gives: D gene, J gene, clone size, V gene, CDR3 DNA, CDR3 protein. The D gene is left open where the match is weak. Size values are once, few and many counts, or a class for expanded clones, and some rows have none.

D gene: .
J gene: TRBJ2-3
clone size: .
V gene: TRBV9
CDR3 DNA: TGTGCCAGCAGCACGACGCCGCAACAGTCGCTAGGCACAGATACGCAGTATTTT
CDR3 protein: CASSTTPQQSLGTDTQYF

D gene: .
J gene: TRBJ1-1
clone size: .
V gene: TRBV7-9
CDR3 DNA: TGTGCCGGGCAAGAGGGGAAGACTGAAGCTTTCTTT
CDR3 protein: CAGQEGKTEAFF

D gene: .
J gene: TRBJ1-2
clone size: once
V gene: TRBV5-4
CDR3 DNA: TGTGCCAGCAGCTTGGCTCCAGGGGCCGGCTACACCTTC
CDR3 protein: CASSLAPGAGYTF

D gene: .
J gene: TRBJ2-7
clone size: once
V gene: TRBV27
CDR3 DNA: TGTGCCAGCAGTTTAGGTACAGGGCTCTCCTACGAGCAGTACTTC
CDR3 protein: CASSLGTGLSYEQYF

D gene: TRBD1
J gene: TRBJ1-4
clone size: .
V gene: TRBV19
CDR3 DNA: TGTGCCAGTAGGACAGCCGGGACAGGGGACGAAAAACTGTTTTTT
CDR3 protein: CASRTAGTGDEKLFF

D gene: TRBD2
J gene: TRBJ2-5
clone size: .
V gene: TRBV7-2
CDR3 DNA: TGTGCCAGCAGCTTAATCCGCGGGGGCCAAGAGACCCAGTACTTC
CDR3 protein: CASSLIRGGQETQYF

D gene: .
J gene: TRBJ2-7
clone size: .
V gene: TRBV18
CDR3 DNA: TGTGCCAGCTCACCGTCGGCCTACGAGCAGTACTTC
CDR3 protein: CASSPSAYEQYF

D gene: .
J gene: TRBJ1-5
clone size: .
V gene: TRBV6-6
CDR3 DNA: TGTGCCAGCACCAAAAGGGGGGACAATCAGCCCCAGCATTTT
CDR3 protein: CASTKRGDNQPQHF

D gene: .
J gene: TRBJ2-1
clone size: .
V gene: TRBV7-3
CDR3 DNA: TGTGCCAGCAGCGGGAACCATCGGGGCTACAATGAGCAGTTCTTC
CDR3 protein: CASSGNHRGYNEQFF

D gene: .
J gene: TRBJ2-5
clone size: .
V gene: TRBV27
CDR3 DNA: TGTGCCAGCAGTGGGTGGGGGCTAGGGCAAGAGACCCAGTACTTC
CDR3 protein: CASSGWGLGQETQYF

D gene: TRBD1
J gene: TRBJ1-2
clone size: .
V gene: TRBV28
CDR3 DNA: TGTGCCAGCAGTACCCGAGACAGGGACGGCTATGGCTACACCTTC
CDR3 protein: CASSTRDRDGYGYTF

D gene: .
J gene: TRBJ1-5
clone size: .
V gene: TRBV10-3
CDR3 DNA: TGTGCCATCAGTGAGTCCGGGACTCTAGGGCTCAATCAGCCCCAGCATTTT
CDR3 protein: CAISESGTLGLNQPQHF

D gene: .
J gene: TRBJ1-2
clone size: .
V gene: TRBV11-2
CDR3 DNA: TGTGCCAGCAGTTTCAGGGGTGGCTACACCTTC
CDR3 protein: CASSFRGGYTF

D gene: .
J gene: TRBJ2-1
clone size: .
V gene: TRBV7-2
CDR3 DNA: TGTGCCAGCAGCGTGGCAGGCTTAACAGGGAATGAGCAGTTCTTC
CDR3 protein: CASSVAGLTGNEQFF

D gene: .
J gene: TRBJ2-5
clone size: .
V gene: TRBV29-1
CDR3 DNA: TGCAGCGTTGTCGTCGGGGAGACCCAGTACTTC
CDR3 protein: CSVVVGETQYF

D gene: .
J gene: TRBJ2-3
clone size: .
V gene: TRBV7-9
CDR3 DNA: TGTGCCAGCAGCTTAGACGGGCCTAGCACAGATACGCAGTATTTT
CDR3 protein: CASSLDGPSTDTQYF

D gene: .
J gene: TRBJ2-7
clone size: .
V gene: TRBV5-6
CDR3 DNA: TGTGCCAGCAGCCGTAGGGGCCCGAGATCCTACGAGCAGTACTTC
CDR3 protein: CASSRRGPRSYEQYF

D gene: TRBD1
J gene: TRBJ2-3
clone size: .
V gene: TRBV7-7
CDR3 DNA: TGTGCCAGCAGCTTGGACAGGGTGACAGATACGCAGTATTTT
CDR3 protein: CASSLDRVTDTQYF

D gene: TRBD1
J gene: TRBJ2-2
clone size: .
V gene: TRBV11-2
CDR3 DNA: TGTGCCAGCAGCGCCTGGACAGGAGTGAACACCGGGGAGCTGTTTTTT
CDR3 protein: CASSAWTGVNTGELFF

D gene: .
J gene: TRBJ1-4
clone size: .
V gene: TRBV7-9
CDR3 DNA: TGTGCCAGCAGCCTCCCCGCGGCAGGGAGGAATGAAAAACTGTTTTTT
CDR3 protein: CASSLPAAGRNEKLFF

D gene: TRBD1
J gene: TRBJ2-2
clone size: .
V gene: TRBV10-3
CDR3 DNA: TGTGCCATCAGCGGGCAGGGGGTTGACACCGGGGAGCTGTTTTTT
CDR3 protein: CAISGQGVDTGELFF

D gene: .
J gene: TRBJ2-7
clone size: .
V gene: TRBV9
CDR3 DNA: TGTGCCAGCAGCGTAGGAGTGGGGGGACCCGGGACAAGGGCCTACGAGCAGTACTTC
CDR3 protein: CASSVGVGGPGTRAYEQYF

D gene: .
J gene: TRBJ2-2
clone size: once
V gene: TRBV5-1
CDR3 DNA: TGCGCCAGCAGCTTGGGGCGAACCGGGGAGCTGTTTTTT
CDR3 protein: CASSLGRTGELFF

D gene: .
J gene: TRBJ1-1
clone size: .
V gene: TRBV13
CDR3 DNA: TGTGCCAGCAGCTTAACCGGGGTGGAAGTAAGGAGCACTGAAGCTTTCTTT
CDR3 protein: CASSLTGVEVRSTEAFF

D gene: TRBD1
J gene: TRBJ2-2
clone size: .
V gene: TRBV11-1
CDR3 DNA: TGTGCCAGCAGCTCGACAGGGGGCGCGTTCGGGGAGCTGTTTTTT
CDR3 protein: CASSSTGGAFGELFF

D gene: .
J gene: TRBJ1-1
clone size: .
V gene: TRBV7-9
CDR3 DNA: TGTGCCAGCAGCCAGGGGCTCATGAACACTGAAGCTTTCTTT
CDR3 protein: CASSQGLMNTEAFF